This T cell receptor beta chain derives from a study of blood T cell repertoires in COVID-19. Study as a whole: COVID-19 samples, acute and convalescent, were from the United States, Italy and Spain. Nucleic acid was either cDNA or gDNA, and it came from T cells, B-cell-depleted T cells, or PBMCs.

Study processing details: Amplification from reference gene primers served as the basis for estimated nucleated cell counts. Assay: immunoSEQ multiplex PCR; the TCRdb copy retains only in-frame clones and omits some. V, J and clone size were drawn from that table, and D and trimming were deduced from the DNA. The table has about 200,000 clones, about four fifths seen once. The CDR3 consists of 16 residues. This rearrangement joins TRBV21-1 to TRBJ2-3; TRBD1, the table's D call, lacks a check against the DNA. TRBV21-1 is marked as a pseudogene. This clonotype was sampled from a woman in her 70s with active or convalescent COVID-19. Sample: peripheral blood. The CDR3 nucleotides read TGTGCCAGCAGCAAAGATGGGACAGGGCAGACAGATACGCAGTATTTT. It encodes CASSKDGTGQTDTQYF.